The 25 T cell receptor beta chains in this list originate from one sample, sequenced in a study of blood T cells in healthy people across ages (dated by TCRdb to the mid-2010s). Libraries came from 5' RACE. TCRdb lists the instrument as Illumina HiSeq 2500. A second roughly 6 to 12 cycle PCR used a sample-barcoded 5' primer and a J-beta primer mix. TCRdb reanalyzed the raw reads on its own, using fastp at Q25 for trimming and MiXCR for clone calling, and kept in-frame beta chains. All rows with the same CDR3 protein become a single entry with the most common DNA and genes. The sample table shows under 1,100,000 distinct CDR3 sequences, and roughly a quarter are seen once. The top ten hold around 0.75% of the sample. The data also belong to a second study, concerning T cells of mothers and their children.

Sample: blood. Receptors were obtained from a girl aged 2 to 9 in good health.

This clonotype turned up a few times. The J gene is TRBJ1-2, the V gene TRBV5-1; D remains ambiguous. This CDR3 region has 14 residues. Trimming pared 0 bases from V and 5 bases from J, leaving 11 bases between. Looked up from germline, CDR1 is SGHRS and CDR2 is YFSETQ. Written as DNA, the CDR3 is TGCGCCAGCAGCTTGGACACTTTGTCATATGGCTACACCTTC. Its protein is CASSLDTLSYGYTF.

J is TRBJ1-5 and V is TRBV20-1; D might be TRBD1 (5 bases). The CDR3 sequence is 13 residues long. Germline V gives CDR1 DFQATT, CDR2 SNEGSKA (reference sequence). V was cut by 7 bases and J by 7 bases, with 17 bases left in between. CDR3 region: CSVRDVDFQPQHF. In DNA form, the CDR3 reads TGCAGTGTCCGGGACGTAGATTTCCAGCCCCAGCATTTT.

At least ten counts were recorded for this clonotype. In nucleotides, the CDR3 is TGCGCCAGCAGCCAAGTGGCAATCTTGGATGAAAAACTGTTTTTT. It specifies CASSQVAILDEKLFF. The rearrangement uses TRBV4-1 and TRBJ1-4, with no clear D. Trimming took 1 base from V and 6 from J, leaving 12 bases between them. The CDR3 is 15 residues long. Germline loops: CDR1 MGHRA, CDR2 YSYEKL.

This clonotype was observed a few times. The chain recombines TRBV6-6 with TRBJ1-2; D call uncertain. Between the trimmed V and J ends, which lost 4 bases and 8 bases, there was a span of 14 bases. Germline V CDR1 and CDR2: MNHNY, SVGAGI (reference sequence). The CDR3 consists of 13 residues. CDR3 DNA: TGTGCCAGCAGTTCTTGGGCCGGAAGGGGCTACACCTTC. This translates into CASSSWAGRGYTF.

The V call is TRBV20-1, the J call TRBJ1-4; D is ambiguous. The germline CDR1 and CDR2 sequences are DFQATT and SNEGSKA (reference sequence). Trimming took off 0 bases at V and 3 bases at J, with 11 bases between the two ends. The CDR3 covers 15 residues. CDR3: CSARDFRQSNEKLFF. The CDR3 coding sequence is TGCAGTGCTAGAGATTTCAGACAATCTAATGAAAAACTGTTTTTT.

V usage is TRBV12-3 or TRBV12-4 and J usage is TRBJ1-2; tentative D call: TRBD1 (5 bases). CDR3 length equals 13 residues. V gave up 5 bases and J gave up 4 bases, with 11 bases separating them. Written as DNA, the CDR3 is TGTGCCAGCAGTACAGGTTCGCCCTATGGCTACACCTTC. Encoded protein: CASSTGSPYGYTF.

This clonotype occurred a few times. The rearrangement uses TRBV7-9 and TRBJ1-2; D gene unclear. V lost 5 bases to trimming and J lost 3 bases, with 10 bases between them. The CDR3 is 13 amino acids. Germline V CDR1 and CDR2: SEHNR, FQNEAQ (reference sequence). CDR3 nucleotides: TGTGCCAGCAGCCCGGCGGCGGACTATGGCTACACCTTC. This translates into CASSPAADYGYTF. The variable domain in full, with the rest retrieved from reference TRBV7-9 and TRBJ1-2, is DTGVSQNPRHKITKRGQNVTFRCDPISEHNRLYWYRQTLGQGPEFLTYFQNEAQLEKSRLLSDRFSAERPKGSFSTLEIQRTEQGDSAMYLCASSPAADYGYTFGSGTRLTVV.

The chain uses TRBV29-1 and TRBJ2-1; 15 bases are a match to TRBD2. The trim removed 6 bases at V and 8 bases at J, leaving 11 bases unmatched. CDR3 length: 16 amino acids. The germline V gene encodes CDR1 SQVTM and CDR2 ANQGSEA. CDR3 nucleotides: TGCAGCGTGGATAACCCGGGACTAGCGGGAGGAGATGAGCAGTTCTTC. Its protein product is CSVDNPGLAGGDEQFF.

The rearrangement joins TRBV29-1 to TRBJ1-5, with D unclear. This CDR3 spans 13 amino acids. Looked up from germline, CDR1 is SQVTM and CDR2 is ANQGSEA. V lost 4 bases to trimming and J lost 7 bases, with 14 bases between them. CDR3 sequence (DNA): TGCAGCGTTGTATCCATTTCCCGGCAGCCCCAGCATTTT. Translation: CSVVSISRQPQHF.

This clonotype was seen at least ten times. V gene TRBV13 combines with J gene TRBJ2-5, with TRBD2 identical over 9 bases. CDR3 length: 16 amino acids. Germline loops: CDR1 PRHDT, CDR2 FYEKMQ (reference sequence). With 4 bases clipped from V and 2 bases from J, the junction kept 8 bases outside the gene matches. CDR3: CASSSTSGEGQETQYF. The CDR3 DNA reads as TGTGCCAGCAGCTCGACTAGCGGCGAGGGGCAAGAGACCCAGTACTTC.

The chain uses TRBV5-1 and TRBJ1-1; perhaps TRBD1 as D (6 bases). This CDR3 spans 14 amino acids. Trimming left V 4 bases short and J 3 bases short, with 13 bases between. The germline V gene has CDR1 SGHRS and CDR2 YFSETQ. CDR3 bases: TGCGCCAGCAGCCGGGGACAAGGGGACACTGAAGCTTTCTTT. Its protein is CASSRGQGDTEAFF.

In regard to this clonotype: A read error may account for a junction end that differs from germline. The rearrangement links TRBV6-5 to TRBJ2-5; TRBD1 or TRBD2 may be the D gene (5 bases each). The J call is doubtful: the DNA matches TRBJ2-1 better. This CDR3 spans 11 amino acids. CDR1 and CDR2 from the germline V gene are MNHEY and SVGAGI. The CDR3 protein is CETRDHNEQFF. The CDR3 DNA follows: TGCGAAACCCGGGACCACAATGAGCAGTTCTTC.

V is TRBV20-1 and J is TRBJ1-1; D remains unclear. Trimming stripped 6 bases from V and 0 bases from J, with 17 bases between. Germline V gene sequence: CDR1 DFQATT, CDR2 SNEGSKA (reference sequence). CDR3 length equals 15 residues. The DNA of the CDR3 is TGCAGTGCCGTAACAACGGGCCCCCTGAACACTGAAGCTTTCTTT. Residues: CSAVTTGPLNTEAFF.

This clonotype was counted a few times. This CDR3 reads CASREQGNEQFF. As DNA, the CDR3 is TGTGCCAGCAGGGAACAGGGGAATGAGCAGTTCTTC. The rearrangement uses TRBV7-2 and TRBJ2-1, with TRBD1 matching over 7 bases. Germline values: CDR1 SGHTA, CDR2 FQGNSA. V lost 6 bases, J lost 7 bases, and 3 bases stayed unmatched. The CDR3 length is 12 residues.

In the case of this clonotype: One junction end does not reproduce the germline sequence, and a read error may be involved. The V gene is TRBV6-6, the J gene TRBJ2-5; no definite D call. CDR3 length equals 12 residues. Germline V lookup: CDR1 MNHNY, CDR2 SVGAGI (reference sequence). CDR3 residues: CAGSYSVETQYF. For the CDR3, the DNA is TGTGCCGGCAGTTACTCGGTGGAGACCCAGTACTTC.

This clonotype has only a few counts. The genes are TRBV4-2 and TRBJ2-7, with D maybe TRBD2 (5 bases). The germline V and J ends were trimmed by 0 bases and 0 bases, with 12 bases remaining between them. CDR1 LGHNA and CDR2 YNFKEQ come from the germline V gene. CDR3 length: 16 residues. Here the CDR3 DNA reads TGTGCCAGCAGCCAAGAGGCCCCGGGGAGCTCCTACGAGCAGTACTTC. Protein sequence: CASSQEAPGSSYEQYF.

In its sample, this clonotype was seen a few times. CDR3 residues: CATGTNDSGELFF. The CDR3 DNA reads TGTGCCACCGGGACTAATGACTCCGGGGAGCTGTTTTTT. This chain joins TRBV24-1 and TRBJ2-2; 7 bases agree with TRBD2. The junction had 6 bases not matched to a gene; V was cut back by 9 bases and J by 6 bases. CDR1 KGHDR and CDR2 SFDVKD come from the germline V gene. The CDR3 covers 13 residues.

The V call is TRBV6-5, the J call TRBJ1-2; possibly TRBD1 for D (6 bases). This CDR3 is 13 amino acids long. Germline V CDR1 and CDR2: MNHEY, SVGAGI. Trimming stripped 7 bases from V and 8 bases from J, with 17 bases between. The CDR3 region has the DNA TGTGCCAGCACGCTTAGCCAGGGGAACGGCTACACCTTC. It yields the protein CASTLSQGNGYTF.

This clonotype was recorded a few times. The rearrangement links TRBV21-1 to TRBJ2-1; the table's D call, TRBD2, has no DNA check behind it. TRBV21-1 is a pseudogene segment. The CDR3 totals 14 residues. The CDR3 loop reads CASSKGGTENEQFF. As DNA, the CDR3 is TGTGCCAGCAGCAAAGGCGGGACTGAGAATGAGCAGTTCTTC.

On this clonotype itself: Because the CDR3 is missing its conserved closing phenylalanine or tryptophan, this is likely a read error. The CDR3: CASSRSATSGDNEQFL. The DNA of the CDR3 is TGTGCCAGCAGCCGTTCCGCGACTAGCGGGGACAATGAGCAGTTCCTC. This chain uses TRBV4-2 with TRBJ2-1; 11 nucleotides agree with TRBD2. V was clipped by 4 bases and J by 5 bases; unmatched bases: 7. There are 16 residues in the CDR3. Germline V lookup: CDR1 LGHNA, CDR2 YNFKEQ.

The CDR3 protein is CSARQGNTNTEAFF. The DNA for the CDR3 is TGCAGTGCTAGACAGGGAAACACGAACACTGAAGCTTTCTTT. The chain links TRBV20-1 to TRBJ1-1; D may be TRBD1 (5 bases). The V end was cut by 2 bases, the J end by 1 base, with 11 bases between. Looked up from germline, CDR1 is DFQATT and CDR2 is SNEGSKA (reference sequence). The CDR3 is made up of 14 amino acids.

This clonotype has more than one count but fewer than ten. The CDR3 spells CASSLTNRGSETQYF. CDR3 DNA: TGCGCCAGCAGCTTAACCAACAGGGGGTCGGAGACCCAGTACTTC. The chain has TRBV5-1 and TRBJ2-5, with 8 nucleotides matching TRBD1. The CDR3 extends over 15 amino acids. Germline CDR1 SGHRS, CDR2 YFSETQ. With 2 bases clipped from V and 5 bases from J, the junction kept 8 bases outside the gene matches.

V gene TRBV12-5 combines with J gene TRBJ2-5; the D gene could be TRBD1 or TRBD2 (6 bases each). The V and J ends lost 2 bases and 5 bases respectively, with 15 bases between them. Germline V gene lookup returns CDR1 LGHNT and CDR2 FRNRAP. This CDR3 region has 15 residues. The DNA of the CDR3 is TGTGCTAGTGGTTTGAGCCGGGGGACAACGGAGACCCAGTACTTC. Translation gives CASGLSRGTTETQYF.

This clonotype was seen only a few times. The chain is built from TRBV15 and TRBJ2-5, with 15 bases identical to TRBD2. The end of the DNA fits TRBJ2-1 better, so the J call may be wrong. CDR1 LNHNV and CDR2 YYDKDF come from the germline V gene (reference sequence). The CDR3 is 17 amino acids. CDR3 in DNA: TGTGCCACCAGCAGCGGACTAGCGGGGGGGCCGTTGGGTGAGCAGTTCTTC. Translated, it gives CATSSGLAGGPLGEQFF.

As to this clonotype: One end of the junction is discordant with germline, which a read error may explain. The chain combines TRBV12-3 or TRBV12-4 with TRBJ1-1, with D hard to call. The CDR3 is made up of 13 amino acids. This chain's CDR3 is CANSFSGDTEAFF. In DNA, the CDR3 is TGTGCCAACAGTTTTTCCGGGGACACTGAAGCTTTCTTT.